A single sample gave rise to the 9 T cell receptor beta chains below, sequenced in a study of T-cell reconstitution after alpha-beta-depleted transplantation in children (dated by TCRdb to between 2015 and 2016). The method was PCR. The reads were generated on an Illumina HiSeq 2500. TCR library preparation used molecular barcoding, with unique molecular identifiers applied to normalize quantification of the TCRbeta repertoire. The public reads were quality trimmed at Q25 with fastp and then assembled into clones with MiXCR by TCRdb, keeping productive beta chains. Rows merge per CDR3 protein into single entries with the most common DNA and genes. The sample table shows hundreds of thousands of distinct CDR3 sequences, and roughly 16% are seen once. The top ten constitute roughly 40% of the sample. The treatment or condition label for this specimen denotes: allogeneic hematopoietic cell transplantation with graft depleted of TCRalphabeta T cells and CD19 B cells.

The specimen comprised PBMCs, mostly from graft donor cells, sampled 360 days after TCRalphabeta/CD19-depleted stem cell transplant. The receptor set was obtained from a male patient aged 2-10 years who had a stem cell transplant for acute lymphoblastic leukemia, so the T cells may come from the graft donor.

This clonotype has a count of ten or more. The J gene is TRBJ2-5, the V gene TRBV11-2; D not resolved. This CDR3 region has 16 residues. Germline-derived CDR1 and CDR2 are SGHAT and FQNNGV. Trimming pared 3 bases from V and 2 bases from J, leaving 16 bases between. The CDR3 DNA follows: TGTGCCAGCAGCTTGTCCCCCCGTGGGGTGCAAGAGACCCAGTACTTC. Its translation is CASSLSPRGVQETQYF.

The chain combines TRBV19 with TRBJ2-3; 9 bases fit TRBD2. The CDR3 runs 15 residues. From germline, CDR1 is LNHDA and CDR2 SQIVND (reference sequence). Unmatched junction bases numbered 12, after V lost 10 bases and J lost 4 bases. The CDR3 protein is CATRRASGTSDTQYF. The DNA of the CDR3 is TGTGCCACCCGGCGGGCTAGCGGGACTTCAGATACGCAGTATTTT.

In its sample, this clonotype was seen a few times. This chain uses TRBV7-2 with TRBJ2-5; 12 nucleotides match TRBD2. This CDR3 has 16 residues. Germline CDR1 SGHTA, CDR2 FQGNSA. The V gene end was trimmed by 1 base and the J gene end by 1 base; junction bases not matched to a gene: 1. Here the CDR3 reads CASSLGLAGAQETQYF. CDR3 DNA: TGTGCCAGCAGCTTAGGACTAGCGGGAGCCCAAGAGACCCAGTACTTC.

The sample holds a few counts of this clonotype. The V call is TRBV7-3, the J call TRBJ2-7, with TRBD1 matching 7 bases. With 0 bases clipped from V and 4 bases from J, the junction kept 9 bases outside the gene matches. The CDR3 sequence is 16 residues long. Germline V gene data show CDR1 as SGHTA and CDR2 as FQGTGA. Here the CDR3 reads CASSLTPTGSWYEQYF. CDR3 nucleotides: TGTGCCAGCAGCTTAACCCCGACAGGGTCGTGGTACGAGCAGTACTTC.

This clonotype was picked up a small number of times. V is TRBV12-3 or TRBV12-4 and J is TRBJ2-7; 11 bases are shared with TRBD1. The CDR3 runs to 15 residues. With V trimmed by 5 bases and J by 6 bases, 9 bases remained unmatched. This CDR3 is CASSIGTGGKFEQYF. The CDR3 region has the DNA TGTGCCAGCAGTATCGGGACAGGGGGAAAGTTCGAGCAGTACTTC.

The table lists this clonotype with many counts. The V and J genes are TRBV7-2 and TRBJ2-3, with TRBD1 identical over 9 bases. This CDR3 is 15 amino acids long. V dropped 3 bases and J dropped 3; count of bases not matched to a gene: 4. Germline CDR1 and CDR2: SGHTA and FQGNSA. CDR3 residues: CASSLGQGRTDTQYF. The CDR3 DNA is TGTGCCAGCAGCTTGGGACAGGGTAGGACAGATACGCAGTATTTT.

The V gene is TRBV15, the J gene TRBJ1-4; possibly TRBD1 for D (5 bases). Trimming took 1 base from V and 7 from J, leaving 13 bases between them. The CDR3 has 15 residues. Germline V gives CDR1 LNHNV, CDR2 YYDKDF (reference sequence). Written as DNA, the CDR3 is TGTGCCACCAGCAGAGTAACCAGGGAATCTGAAAAACTGTTTTTT. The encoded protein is CATSRVTRESEKLFF.

The CDR3 DNA reads TGTGCCAGCAGCTTAGGTCCTCCCTCTAGCGGGGAACAAGAGACCCAGTACTTC. Protein sequence: CASSLGPPSSGEQETQYF. The V and J genes are TRBV11-2 and TRBJ2-5; 9 bases are a match to TRBD2. CDR1 SGHAT and CDR2 FQNNGV come from the germline V gene. This CDR3 comprises 18 residues. J was trimmed by 2 bases and V by 1 base; bases with no gene match: 11.

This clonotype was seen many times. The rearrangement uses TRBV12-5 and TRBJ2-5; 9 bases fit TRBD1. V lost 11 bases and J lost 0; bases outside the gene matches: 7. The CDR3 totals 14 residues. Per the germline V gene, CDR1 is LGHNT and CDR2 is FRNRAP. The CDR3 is CASPGQGNQETQYF. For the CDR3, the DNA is TGTGCTTCCCCGGGACAGGGCAACCAAGAGACCCAGTACTTC.